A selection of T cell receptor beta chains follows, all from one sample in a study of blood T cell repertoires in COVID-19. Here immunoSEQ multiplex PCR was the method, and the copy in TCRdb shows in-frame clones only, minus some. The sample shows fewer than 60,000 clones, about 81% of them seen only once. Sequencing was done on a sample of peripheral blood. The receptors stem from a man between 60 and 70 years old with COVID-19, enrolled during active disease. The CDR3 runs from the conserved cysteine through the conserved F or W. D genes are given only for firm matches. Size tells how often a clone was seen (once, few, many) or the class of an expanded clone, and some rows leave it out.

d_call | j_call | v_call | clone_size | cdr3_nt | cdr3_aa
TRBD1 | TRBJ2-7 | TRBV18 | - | TGTGCCAGCTCGGCTACAGGGGGCTACGAGCAGTACTTC | CASSATGGYEQYF
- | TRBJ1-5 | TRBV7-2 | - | TGTGCCAGCAGTACAGGGAGGGCTCAGCCCCAGCATTTT | CASSTGRAQPQHF
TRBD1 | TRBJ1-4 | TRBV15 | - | TGTGCCACCAGCACTCCGACAGGGAGATTGTTTTTT | CATSTPTGRLFF
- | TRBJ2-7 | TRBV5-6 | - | TGTGCCAGCAGCACTGAAGACAGGGGACTACGCGAGCAGTACTTC | CASSTEDRGLREQYF
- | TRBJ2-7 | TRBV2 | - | TGTGCCAGCAGCCGCGAGAACGAGCAGTACTTC | CASSRENEQYF
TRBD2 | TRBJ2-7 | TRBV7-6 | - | TGTGCCAGCAGCTTATTTGTTGGGACTAGCCTGTACGAGCAGTACTTC | CASSLFVGTSLYEQYF
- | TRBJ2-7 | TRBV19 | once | TGTGCCAGTAGTCCCCTGGCAGGAGGACGCGACGAGCAGTACTTC | CASSPLAGGRDEQYF
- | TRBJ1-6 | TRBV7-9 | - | TGTGCCAGCAGGTACTCCGGGACACTTGGCTCCGGATCACCCCTCCACTTT | CASRYSGTLGSGSPLHF
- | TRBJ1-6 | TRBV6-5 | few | TGTGCCAGCAGCGCGGGTCCCTATAATTCACCCCTCCACTTT | CASSAGPYNSPLHF
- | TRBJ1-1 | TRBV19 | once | TGTGCCAGTAGCACTGCCTATCAAGGGGGCACTGAAGCTTTCTTT | CASSTAYQGGTEAFF
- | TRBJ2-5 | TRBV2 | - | TGTGCCAGCAGTGAGACAACAGGGGAGGACCAGTACTTC | CASSETTGEDQYF
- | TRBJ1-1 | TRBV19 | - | TGTGCCAGTACCGGCACGGGGGGCCCGAACACTGAAGCTTTCTTT | CASTGTGGPNTEAFF
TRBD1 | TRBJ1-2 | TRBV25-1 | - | TGTGCCAGCAGTGATGCGGGACAGGGTGGCGGCTACACCTTC | CASSDAGQGGGYTF
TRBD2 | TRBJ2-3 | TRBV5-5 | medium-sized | TGTGCCCGCAGCTGGGGCGGGGGCGGGAGGGCCCTCCCTGGGTATTTT | CARSWGGGGRALPGYF
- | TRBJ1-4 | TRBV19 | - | TGTGCCTCGCCAAGCCCAACTAATGAAAAACTGTTTTTT | CASPSPTNEKLFF
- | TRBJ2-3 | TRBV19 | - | TGTGCCAGTAGTCTCCCGGGACTTCCAGATACGCAGTATTTT | CASSLPGLPDTQYF
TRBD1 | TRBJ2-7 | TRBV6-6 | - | TGTGCCAGCAGTGACCGGGACAGCAGCTCCTACGAGCAGTACTTC | CASSDRDSSSYEQYF
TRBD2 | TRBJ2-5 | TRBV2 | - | TGTGCCAGCGAAAGGGGGAGCGGGGGGCAAGAAGAGACCCAGTACTTC | CASERGSGGQEETQYF
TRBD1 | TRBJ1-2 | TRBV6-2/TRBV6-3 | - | TGTGCCAGCAGTTGGGGACAGGCGAGCTATGGCTACACCTTC | CASSWGQASYGYTF
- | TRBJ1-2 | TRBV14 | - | TGTGCCAGCAGCCAAGACAGGGCCAACTATGGCTACACCTTC | CASSQDRANYGYTF
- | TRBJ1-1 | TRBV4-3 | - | TGCGCCAGCAGCCAAGATTCGCGGGGGGACACTGAAGCTTTCTTT | CASSQDSRGDTEAFF
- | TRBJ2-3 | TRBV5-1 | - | TGCGCCAGCAGGCAACAGGGAACAGATACGCAGTATTTT | CASRQQGTDTQYF
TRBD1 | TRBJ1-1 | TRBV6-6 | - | TGTGCCAGCAGTAGGACAGGGGGCGATGGTACTGAAGCTTTCTTT | CASSRTGGDGTEAFF
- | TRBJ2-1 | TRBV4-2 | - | TGTGCCAGCAGCCAATCTGGCGGGCGCCACAATGAGCAGTTCTTC | CASSQSGGRHNEQFF
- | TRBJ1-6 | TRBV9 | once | TGTGCCAGCACTCCCGGCAGGTATAATTCACCCCTCCACTTT | CASTPGRYNSPLHF